The 8 T cell receptor beta chains below come from one sample, sequenced in a study of cytomegalovirus exposure and HLA in healthy donors. The primer mix had 60 Vbeta and 13 Jbeta primers. Method: immunoSEQ multiplex PCR; TCRdb's copy keeps in-frame clones and lacks some. The sample includes about 130,000 clones, more than 60% of them seen just once. The specimen sequenced was PBMCs. Source of these receptors: a middle-aged woman in good health and CMV-seronegative.

The gene calls are TRBV11-1 and TRBJ1-6; 8 nucleotides align to TRBD1. CDR1 and CDR2 (germline): SGHAT, FQDESV (reference sequence). This CDR3 comprises 16 residues. The trim removed 4 bases at V and 9 bases at J, leaving 11 bases unmatched. The CDR3, as DNA: TGTGCCAGCAGCTCAGCGCGACGGCAGGGGGCTTCACCCCTCCACTTT. Translating it yields CASSSARRQGASPLHF. Complete variable domain (other parts from reference TRBV11-1 and TRBJ1-6): EAEVAQSPRYKITEKSQAVAFWCDPISGHATLYWYRQILGQGPELLVQFQDESVVDDSQLPKDRFSAERLKGVDSTLKIQPAELGDSAMYLCASSSARRQGASPLHFGNGTRLTVT.

This clone has a single count. The chain carries TRBV6-5 and TRBJ1-1; D ambiguous. The germline V and J ends were trimmed by 5 bases and 3 bases, with 10 bases remaining between them. CDR3 length: 13 residues. CDR1 and CDR2 (germline): MNHEY, SVGAGI. As DNA, the CDR3 is TGTGCCAGCAGTCCCGGGTTCTACACTGAAGCTTTCTTT. It codes for CASSPGFYTEAFF.

The rearrangement links TRBV28 to TRBJ1-5, with a weak D call TRBD1 (6 bases). CDR1 and CDR2 (germline): MDHEN, SYDVKM. The CDR3 is made up of 15 amino acids. V gave up 6 bases and J gave up 5 bases, with 17 bases separating them. The CDR3 DNA sequence: TGTGCCAGCAGAGGGGACCAGGGGCAATATCAGCCCCAGCATTTT. Its protein is CASRGDQGQYQPQHF.

The chain uses TRBV10-3 and TRBJ2-7; TRBD2 matches at 9 bases. This CDR3 has 12 amino acids. CDR1 ENHRY and CDR2 SYGVKD come from the germline V gene. J gave up 6 bases and V 6 bases, and 3 bases lay outside the gene matches. This chain's CDR3 is CAIRPSGAEQYF. In DNA, the CDR3 is TGTGCCATCAGGCCTAGCGGGGCCGAGCAGTACTTC.

V is TRBV19 and J is TRBJ2-7; 7 positions agree with TRBD1. Germline trimming cut 0 bases from V and 2 bases from J; bases unmatched to any gene: 10. Germline CDR1 is LNHDA and CDR2 is SQIVND (reference sequence). The CDR3 has 17 residues. CDR3 in amino acids: CASSIDHGTGETYEQYF. The CDR3, as DNA: TGTGCCAGTAGTATAGATCACGGTACAGGGGAAACCTACGAGCAGTACTTC.

V gene TRBV9 combines with J gene TRBJ2-5, with 7 bases aligning to TRBD2. The CDR3 extends over 14 amino acids. Germline V gives CDR1 SGDLS, CDR2 YYNGEE. Germline trimming cut 4 bases from V and 3 bases from J; bases unmatched to any gene: 6. This chain's CDR3 is CASSPGLMEETQYF. DNA of the CDR3: TGTGCCAGCAGCCCGGGACTAATGGAAGAGACCCAGTACTTC.

The chain combines TRBV27 with TRBJ2-2; 9 bases map to TRBD1. Germline CDR1 MNHEY, CDR2 SMNVEV (reference sequence). There are 18 residues in the CDR3. V trimming: 8 bases; J trimming: 5 bases; junction bases outside the gene matches: 18. CDR3 sequence: CASSTGTGKGYGTGELFF. CDR3 nucleotides: TGTGCCAGCTCTACCGGGACAGGGAAGGGGTATGGTACCGGGGAGCTGTTTTTT.

This clone has only a few counts. J is TRBJ2-7 and V is TRBV5-1; 8 positions match TRBD1. CDR3 length: 16 amino acids. The germline CDR1 and CDR2 sequences are SGHRS and YFSETQ. V trimming: 4 bases; J trimming: 1 base; junction bases outside the gene matches: 10. DNA for the CDR3: TGCGCCAGCAGCCCGGGACAGGCATACTCGTCCTACGAGCAGTACTTC. Its protein is CASSPGQAYSSYEQYF.